The 9 T cell receptor beta chains below were found in one sample sequenced in a study of blood T cells in healthy people across ages. The use of a sample-barcoded 5' primer and a J-beta primer mix characterized a second PCR of roughly 6 to 11 cycles. TCRdb redid the calling of the 5' RACE reads with MiXCR, one entry per CDR3 protein. This repertoire shows fewer than 800,000 distinct CDR3 sequences, 45% to 50% found once; its top ten account for around a third. The sample was blood. All receptors come from an older woman in good health.

The table lists this clonotype with many counts. The chain couples TRBV2 to TRBJ2-6, with D possibly being TRBD1 (6 bases). Between the trimmed V and J ends, which lost 7 bases and 4 bases, there was a span of 14 bases. CDR1 and CDR2 (germline): SNHLY, FYNNEI. The CDR3 contains 15 residues. The DNA of the CDR3 is TGTGCCAGCAAGGAACAGGGTTACGGGGCCAACGTCCTGACTTTC. Its translation is CASKEQGYGANVLTF. The whole variable domain, remainder taken from reference TRBV2 and TRBJ2-6, is EPEVTQTPSHQVTQMGQEVILRCVPISNHLYFYWYRQILGQKVEFLVSFYNNEISEKSEIFDDQFSVERPDGSNFTLKIRSTKLEDSAMYFCASKEQGYGANVLTFGAGSRLTVL.

This clonotype was found a few times. The chain carries TRBV5-5 and TRBJ2-1; 8 bases match TRBD2. CDR1 and CDR2 from the germline V gene are SGHKS and YYEKEE (reference sequence). The CDR3 has 17 amino acids. Germline trimming cut 3 bases from V and 0 bases from J; bases unmatched to any gene: 8. CDR3 region: CASSSLGGASSYNEQFF. CDR3 coding DNA: TGTGCCAGCAGCTCCCTCGGGGGGGCCTCCTCCTACAATGAGCAGTTCTTC. Combining the CDR3 with reference TRBV5-5 and TRBJ2-1 gives the whole variable domain DAGVTQSPTHLIKTRGQQVTLRCSPISGHKSVSWYQQVLGQGPQFIFQYYEKEERGRGNFPDRFSARQFPNYSSELNVNALLLGDSALYLCASSSLGGASSYNEQFFGPGTRLTVL.

V gene TRBV7-2 combines with J gene TRBJ2-6; D gene uncertain. The CDR3 has 16 amino acids. Germline-derived CDR1 and CDR2 are SGHTA and FQGNSA. V gave up 1 base and J gave up 0 bases, with 7 bases separating them. CDR3 coding DNA: TGTGCCAGCAGCTTAGTTCGGGTCTCTGGGGCCAACGTCCTGACTTTC. Translation: CASSLVRVSGANVLTF.

This chain links TRBV5-8 with TRBJ2-1; the D is unclear. V lost 0 bases and J lost 5, with 15 bases in between. The CDR3 length is 16 residues. Germline loops: CDR1 SGHTS, CDR2 YDEGEE. The DNA for the CDR3 is TGTGCCAGCAGCTTGGCGCCCCCAGGTGTCCACAATGAGCAGTTCTTC. Protein sequence: CASSLAPPGVHNEQFF.

This clonotype appeared a few times. V and J are TRBV20-1 and TRBJ2-2; no clear D gene. CDR1 DFQATT and CDR2 SNEGSKA come from the germline V gene (reference sequence). CDR3 length equals 12 residues. V was clipped by 6 bases and J by 1 base, with 6 bases between them. This chain's CDR3 is CSAPWNTGELFF. CDR3 nucleotides: TGCAGTGCCCCGTGGAACACCGGGGAGCTGTTTTTT.

This clonotype has more than one count but fewer than ten. The chain has TRBV14 and TRBJ2-1; 7 bases fit TRBD1. Looked up from germline, CDR1 is SGHDN and CDR2 is FVKESK. The CDR3 has 16 residues. Trimming at V came to 3 bases and at J to 2 bases, leaving 7 bases not matched to a gene. CDR3 nucleotide sequence: TGTGCCAGCAGCCAGCACCGGGACAGAACCTACAATGAGCAGTTCTTC. Translation: CASSQHRDRTYNEQFF.

This chain connects TRBV5-1 to TRBJ1-1, with a possible D match to TRBD1 (5 bases). The CDR3 totals 13 residues. Germline V lookup: CDR1 SGHRS, CDR2 YFSETQ. V shed 1 base and J shed 4 bases, with 8 bases lying between them. The CDR3 nucleotides are TGCGCCAGCAGCTTGATGGGGGGCACTGAAGCTTTCTTT. It encodes CASSLMGGTEAFF.

The chain couples TRBV20-1 to TRBJ2-1, with 7 bases identical to TRBD2. From germline, CDR1 is DFQATT and CDR2 SNEGSKA (reference sequence). This CDR3 contains 16 residues. Trimming took 0 bases from V and 4 from J; bases not matched to a gene: 9. The CDR3: CSARDGVAGRYNEQFF. The DNA for the CDR3 is TGCAGTGCTAGAGATGGAGTAGCGGGCCGATACAATGAGCAGTTCTTC.

The genes are TRBV6-2 or TRBV6-3 and TRBJ2-2; no clear D gene. The CDR3 has 12 residues. Trimming took 7 bases from V and 3 from J, leaving 6 bases between them. Germline CDR1 is MNHEY and CDR2 is SVGEGT. CDR3 nucleotides: TGTGCCAGCAAGGTGGACACCGGGGAGCTGTTTTTT. Protein product: CASKVDTGELFF.